This T cell receptor (beta chain) was identified during a study of CD4 and CD8 cells across lung adenocarcinoma regions. Germline CDR1 and CDR2: MGHRA and YSYEKL. The CDR3 sequence is 17 residues long. V was shortened by 4 bases and J by 11 bases, with 29 bases between the two germline ends. TCRdb itself ran the PCR reads through MiXCR, one entry per CDR3 protein. The profile shows tens of thousands of distinct CDR3 sequences, 40% to 60% of them singletons. Donors had localized lung adenocarcinoma, a non-small cell lung cancer. J is TRBJ2-5 and V is TRBV4-1, with a tentative D call TRBD2 (5 bases). The sample taken for sequencing was CD8+ T cells from the center of a lung tumor. The receptor comes from a male donor with lung adenocarcinoma. The CD4 and CD8 labels of this study may be unreliable. CDR3 region: CASSPSPHASSLEEQYF. CDR3 DNA: TGCGCCAGCAGCCCATCCCCGCACGCTAGCTCATTGGAGGAGCAGTACTTC.